A single TCR beta chain is shown here with its context. Categorization into cohorts depended on clinical history that participants reported. This sample is part of a study of blood T cell repertoires in COVID-19. Study overall: T cells, B-cell-depleted T cells, or PBMCs supplied cDNA or gDNA.

Germline V gene sequence: CDR1 MDHEN, CDR2 SYDVKM. Trimming pared 2 bases from V and 1 base from J, leaving 11 bases between. CDR3 length equals 16 residues. Sequenced by immunoSEQ multiplex PCR; TCRdb stores in-frame clones only, minus some. Here the sample spans roughly 250,000 clones, roughly 85% being singletons. This clonotype originated in a woman aged 30 to 39 who had recovered from COVID-19. The source material was PBMCs or T cells enriched from blood (not recorded which). The gene calls are TRBV28 and TRBJ2-2; D perhaps matches TRBD1 (5 bases). CDR3 sequence (DNA): TGTGCCAGCAGTTTAGAGGCCGGACAGAACACCGGGGAGCTGTTTTTT. As protein: CASSLEAGQNTGELFF. Together with reference TRBV28 and TRBJ2-2, the CDR3 gives the full variable domain: DVKVTQSSRYLVKRTGEKVFLECVQDMDHENMFWYRQDPGLGLRLIYFSYDVKMKEKGDIPEGYSVSREKKERFSLILESASTNQTSMYLCASSLEAGQNTGELFFGEGSRLTVL.